This is a list of T cell receptor beta chains from one sample in a study of technical replicates of blood from several donors. Only in-frame clones appear in the TCRdb table, and some are missing; sequencing was by immunoSEQ multiplex PCR. The sample lists tens of thousands of clones, around 97% seen once, with 0.2% to 0.25% in the top ten. The sample comprised T cells isolated from PBMCs. The receptors shown here come from a human donor in good health. Both conserved end residues are part of each CDR3. A D gene is named only where the DNA matches it firmly. Clone size, where shown, is once, few, many, or a class for clones that have expanded.

J gene,clone size,V gene,D gene,CDR3 DNA,CDR3 protein
TRBJ2-2,once,TRBV7-9,TRBD2,TGTGCCAGCAGCTCGCTAGCGGGAGGGCTCGGGGAGCTGTTTTTT,CASSSLAGGLGELFF
TRBJ2-1,.,TRBV19,.,TGTGCCAGTAGTATCTGGGGCCCAAGCTCCTACAATGAGCAGTTCTTC,CASSIWGPSSYNEQFF
TRBJ1-1,.,TRBV29-1,.,TGCAGCGTTAACCCGGACTTGAACACTGAAGCTTTCTTT,CSVNPDLNTEAFF
TRBJ2-1,.,TRBV5-4,TRBD2,TGTGCCAGCAGCTTCAGAGCGGGAGTCACCTACAATGAGCAGTTCTTC,CASSFRAGVTYNEQFF
TRBJ1-2,.,TRBV28,TRBD1,TGTGCCAGCAGTTGGGTTTTCGGACAGGGGGCGAAAGGCTACACCTTC,CASSWVFGQGAKGYTF
TRBJ2-7,.,TRBV7-9,TRBD1,TGTGCCAGCAGCGCCTCCGGGACAGGTCTTCTCTACGAGCAGTACTTC,CASSASGTGLLYEQYF
TRBJ2-7,.,TRBV7-9,TRBD2,TGTGCCGGTCTGGCGGGGGGAGGCGAGCAGTACTTC,CAGLAGGGEQYF
TRBJ2-2,.,TRBV5-1,.,TGCGCCAGCAGCTTTGAATTTCCCGGTTCGGGCACCGGGGAGCTGTTTTTT,CASSFEFPGSGTGELFF
TRBJ2-7,.,TRBV11-3,TRBD1,TGTGCCAGCAGTTCCCGGGACAGCCACTACGAGCAGTACTTC,CASSSRDSHYEQYF
TRBJ2-7,.,TRBV28,.,TGTGCCAGCAGGCCCTTGGGACTCCCCTACGAGCAGTACTTC,CASRPLGLPYEQYF
TRBJ2-2,once,TRBV12-5,.,TGTGCTAGTGGTTTGGTACTTAGAGGAGTACACACCGGGGAGCTGTTTTTT,CASGLVLRGVHTGELFF
TRBJ2-5,.,TRBV28,TRBD1,TGTGCCAGCAGTTTTACCGGGACAGCGCAAGAGACCCAGTACTTC,CASSFTGTAQETQYF
TRBJ1-1,.,TRBV6-1,TRBD1,TGTGCCAGCATTAACAGGGGGCGCTACACTGAAGCTTTCTTT,CASINRGRYTEAFF
TRBJ1-2,.,TRBV9,.,TGTGCCAGCAGCGTAGCGTCAGGGAGGACTAAGGGGCCCGGCTACACCTTC,CASSVASGRTKGPGYTF
TRBJ1-1,once,TRBV6-5,.,TGTGCCAGCAGTTACTCGTTCCGGGGTGAAGCTTTCTTT,CASSYSFRGEAFF
TRBJ1-5,once,TRBV28,.,TGTGCCAGCTTCTCTGGGGGACAACCTACAAGAGCTAGCAATCAGCCCCAGCATTTT,CASFSGGQPTRASNQPQHF
TRBJ1-2,.,TRBV6-1,.,TGTGCCAGTTCCAGGGATTTGAACTATGGCTACACCTTC,CASSRDLNYGYTF
TRBJ2-6,.,TRBV11-3,.,TGTGCCAGCAGCTTGGCAGGGGCCAACGTCCTGACTTTC,CASSLAGANVLTF
TRBJ2-3,.,TRBV4-1,TRBD2,TGCGCCAGCAGCCAAGTAAGACTAGCGGGAAGCACAGATACGCAGTATTTT,CASSQVRLAGSTDTQYF
TRBJ2-2,.,TRBV7-8,.,TGTGCCAGCAGCCCACAGGTAGTCACCGGGGAGCTGTTTTTT,CASSPQVVTGELFF
TRBJ2-5,.,TRBV2,.,TGTGCCAGCAACGGAGAGACCCAGTACTTC,CASNGETQYF
TRBJ2-7,.,TRBV7-8,TRBD2,TGTGCCAGCAGCTCCGTACTAGCGGGAGATTACGAGCAGTACTTC,CASSSVLAGDYEQYF
TRBJ1-1,.,TRBV4-1,TRBD1,TGCGCCAGCAGCCCAGGAGGGGGCGAGTCTGAAGCTTTCTTT,CASSPGGGESEAFF
TRBJ2-7,.,TRBV28,.,TGTGCCAGCAGTTCTCAGGGCCCCTACGAGCAGTACTTC,CASSSQGPYEQYF
TRBJ2-3,.,TRBV5-6,TRBD2,TGTGCCAGCAGCTTGGGGCTAGCGGGAACTAGCACAGATACGCAGTATTTT,CASSLGLAGTSTDTQYF
TRBJ2-5,.,TRBV30,TRBD2,TGTGCCTGGAGCGGGGGGTACCAAGAGACCCAGTACTTC,CAWSGGYQETQYF
TRBJ1-2,few,TRBV28,.,TGTGCCAGCAGCTATCGGAGTTATGGCTACACCTTC,CASSYRSYGYTF
TRBJ2-2,once,TRBV11-2,TRBD2,TGTGCCAGCAGCTCCCTGGGCGGAGGGAGGGACGGGGAGCTGTTTTTT,CASSSLGGGRDGELFF
TRBJ2-1,once,TRBV27,TRBD2,TGTGCCAGCAGTTTACGGGGGGAGGGCAATGAGCAGTTCTTC,CASSLRGEGNEQFF
TRBJ2-1,.,TRBV5-4,TRBD2,TGTGCCAGCAGCTTCCGGGTAGCGGGGGCCCCTGAGCAGTTCTTC,CASSFRVAGAPEQFF
TRBJ2-7,.,TRBV5-4,TRBD2,TGTGCCAGCGCCCCCGGGGAGGGGCACGAGCAGTACTTC,CASAPGEGHEQYF
TRBJ2-7,.,TRBV5-6,.,TGTGCCAGCAGCTTGGGATTCGTGGGCATTTCCGAGCAGTACTTC,CASSLGFVGISEQYF
TRBJ2-3,.,TRBV28,.,TGTGCCAGCAGGACACCGGGACTCCTAACAGATACGCAGTATTTT,CASRTPGLLTDTQYF
TRBJ1-2,.,TRBV9,TRBD1,TGTGCCAGCAGCGTCTGGACAGGGGGAGGCTACACCTTC,CASSVWTGGGYTF
TRBJ2-7,.,TRBV29-1,TRBD1,TGCAGCGTTCTGGGACAGGGGAGGCGACTAGGAATCTACGAGCAGTACTTC,CSVLGQGRRLGIYEQYF
TRBJ2-2,.,TRBV7-6,TRBD2,TGTGCCAGCAGCCACCTTAGCGGGAGTCCATTCGGGGAGCTGTTTTTT,CASSHLSGSPFGELFF
TRBJ2-7,.,TRBV19,.,TGTGCCAGTAGTTCTTATGGACGGGGCTACGAGCAGTACTTC,CASSSYGRGYEQYF
TRBJ2-5,.,TRBV6-5,TRBD2,TGTGCCAGCAGCGGGAGGTTCCAAGAGACCCAGTACTTC,CASSGRFQETQYF
TRBJ2-7,.,TRBV5-1,.,TGCGCCAGCAGCCCGGGGGACAGTGCCTCCTACGAGCAGTACTTC,CASSPGDSASYEQYF
TRBJ2-5,.,TRBV7-9,TRBD1,TGTGCCAGCAGCCCCTCCAGGGGGCTGAGCGAGACCCAGTACTTC,CASSPSRGLSETQYF
TRBJ2-3,.,TRBV6-5,.,TGTGCCAGCAGTAGGGCCGGGACTAGCACAGATACGCAGTATTTT,CASSRAGTSTDTQYF
TRBJ2-2,.,TRBV27,TRBD1,TGTGCCAGCAGTTCGGGACAGGGTGGGACCGGGGAGCTGTTTTTT,CASSSGQGGTGELFF
TRBJ2-3,.,TRBV7-9,TRBD1,TGTGCCAGCAGCTTAGGCAGGACAGGTCCTAGCACAGATACGCAGTATTTT,CASSLGRTGPSTDTQYF
TRBJ2-3,few,TRBV7-9,.,TGTGCCAGCAGCGCAGGAGATACGCAGTATTTT,CASSAGDTQYF
TRBJ2-7,.,TRBV6-6,.,TGTGCCAGCAGTTATTGGGCGGGCGGAACCTACGAGCAGTACTTC,CASSYWAGGTYEQYF
TRBJ1-2,.,TRBV7-9,TRBD1,TGTGCCAGCAGCTTATCTCTCGACAGGGCGGGCTATGGCTACACCTTC,CASSLSLDRAGYGYTF
TRBJ1-1,.,TRBV7-9,TRBD1,TGTGCCAGCAGTTCCAACAGGGGGCGTGGGGACACTGAAGCTTTCTTT,CASSSNRGRGDTEAFF
TRBJ2-1,.,TRBV29-1,TRBD2,TGCAGCGTTGAAGATGGAGGACTAGCGGGAGGTATGGATGAGCAGTTCTTC,CSVEDGGLAGGMDEQFF
TRBJ1-5,.,TRBV2,.,TGTGCCAGCAGTACCCCTCGGGATAGCAATCAGCCCCAGCATTTT,CASSTPRDSNQPQHF
TRBJ1-5,.,TRBV18,.,TGTGCCAGCTCACCAGACTCCTACAATCAGCCCCAGCATTTT,CASSPDSYNQPQHF
TRBJ2-3,.,TRBV7-3,TRBD2,TGTGCCAGCAGCTTAACGCGGACTAGCGGATCCACAGATACGCAGTATTTT,CASSLTRTSGSTDTQYF
TRBJ2-2,.,TRBV19,.,TGTGCCAGTAGTATATTCAAAGCGGGCGGGGAGCTGTTTTTT,CASSIFKAGGELFF